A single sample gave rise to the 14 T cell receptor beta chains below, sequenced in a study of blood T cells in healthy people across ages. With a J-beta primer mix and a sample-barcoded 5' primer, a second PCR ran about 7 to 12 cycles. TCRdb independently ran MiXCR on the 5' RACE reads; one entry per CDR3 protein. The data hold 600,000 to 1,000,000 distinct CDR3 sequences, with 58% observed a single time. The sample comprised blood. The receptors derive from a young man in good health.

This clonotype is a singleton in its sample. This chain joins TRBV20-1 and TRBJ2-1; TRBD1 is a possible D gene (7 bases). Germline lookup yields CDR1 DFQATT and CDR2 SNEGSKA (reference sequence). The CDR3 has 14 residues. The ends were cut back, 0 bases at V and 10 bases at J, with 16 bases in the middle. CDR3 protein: CSARDVQGGYEQFF. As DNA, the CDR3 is TGCAGTGCTAGAGATGTGCAGGGGGGCTACGAGCAGTTCTTC.

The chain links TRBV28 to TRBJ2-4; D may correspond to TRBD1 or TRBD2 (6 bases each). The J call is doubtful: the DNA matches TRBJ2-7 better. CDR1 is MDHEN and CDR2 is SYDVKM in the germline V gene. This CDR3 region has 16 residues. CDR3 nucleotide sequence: TGTGCCAGCAGTTTCCCCTTTTCAGGAGGGGGCTACGAGCAGTACTTC. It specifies CASSFPFSGGGYEQYF.

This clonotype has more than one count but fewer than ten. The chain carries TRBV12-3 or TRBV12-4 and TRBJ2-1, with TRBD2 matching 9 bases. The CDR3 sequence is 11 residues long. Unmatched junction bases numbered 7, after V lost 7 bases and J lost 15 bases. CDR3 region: CASMGGGLAFF. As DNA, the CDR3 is TGTGCCAGCATGGGGGGGGGACTAGCGTTCTTC.

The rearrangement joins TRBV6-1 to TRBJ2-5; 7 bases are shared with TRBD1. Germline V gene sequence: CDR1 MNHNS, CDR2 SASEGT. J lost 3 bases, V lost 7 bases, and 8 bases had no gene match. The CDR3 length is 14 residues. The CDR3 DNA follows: TGTGCCAGCACCAAAGGGACAGCGGAAGAGACCCAGTACTTC. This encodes CASTKGTAEETQYF.

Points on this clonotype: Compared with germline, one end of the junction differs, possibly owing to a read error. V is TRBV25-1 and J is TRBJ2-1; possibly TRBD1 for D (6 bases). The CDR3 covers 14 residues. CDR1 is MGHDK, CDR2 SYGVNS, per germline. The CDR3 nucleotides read TGTGCCAGCAGCGCCAACAGGGAGTCCAATGGGCAGTTCTTC. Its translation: CASSANRESNGQFF. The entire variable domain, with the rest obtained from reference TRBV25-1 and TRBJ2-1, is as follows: EADIYQTPRYLVIGTGKKITLECSQTMGHDKMYWYQQDPGMELHLIHYSYGVNSTEKGDLSSESTVSRIRTEHFPLTLESARPSHTSQYLCASSANRESNGQFFGPGTRLTVL.

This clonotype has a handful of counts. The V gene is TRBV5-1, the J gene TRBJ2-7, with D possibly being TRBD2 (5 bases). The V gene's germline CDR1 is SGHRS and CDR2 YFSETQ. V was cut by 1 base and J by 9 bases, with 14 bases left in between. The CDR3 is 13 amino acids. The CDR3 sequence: CASSLSLVAGQYF. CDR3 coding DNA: TGCGCCAGCAGCTTGTCCCTAGTGGCGGGGCAGTACTTC.

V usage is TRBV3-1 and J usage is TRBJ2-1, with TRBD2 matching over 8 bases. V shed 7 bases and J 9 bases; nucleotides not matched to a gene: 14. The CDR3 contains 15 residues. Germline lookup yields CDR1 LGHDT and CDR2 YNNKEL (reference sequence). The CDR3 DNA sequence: TGTGCCAGCACGCCCTCAGCGGGAGCTTTGGTTGAGCAGTTCTTC. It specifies CASTPSAGALVEQFF.

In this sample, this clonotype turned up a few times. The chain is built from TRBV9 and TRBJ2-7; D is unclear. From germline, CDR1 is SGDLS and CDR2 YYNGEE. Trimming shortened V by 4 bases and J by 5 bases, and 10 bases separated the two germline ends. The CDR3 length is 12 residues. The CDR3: CASSPSTDEQYF. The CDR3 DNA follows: TGTGCCAGCAGCCCCTCGACCGACGAGCAGTACTTC.

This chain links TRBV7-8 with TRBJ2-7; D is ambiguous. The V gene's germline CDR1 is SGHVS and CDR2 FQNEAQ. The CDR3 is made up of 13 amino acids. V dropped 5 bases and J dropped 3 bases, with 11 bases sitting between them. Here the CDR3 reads CASSPGPDYEQYF. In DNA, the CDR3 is TGTGCCAGCAGCCCCGGGCCCGACTACGAGCAGTACTTC.

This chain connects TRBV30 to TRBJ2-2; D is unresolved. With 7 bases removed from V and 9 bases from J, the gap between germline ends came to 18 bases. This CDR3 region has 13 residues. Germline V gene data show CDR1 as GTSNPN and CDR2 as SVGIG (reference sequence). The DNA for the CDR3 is TGTGCCTTCACCGCCCTGGTCCGGCGGGAGCTGTTTTTT. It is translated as CAFTALVRRELFF.

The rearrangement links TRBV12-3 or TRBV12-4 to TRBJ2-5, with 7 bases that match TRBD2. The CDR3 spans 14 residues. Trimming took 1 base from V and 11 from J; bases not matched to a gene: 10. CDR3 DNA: TGTGCCAGCAGTTTAGTGGGGGGGATACAGGAGCAGTACTTC. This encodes CASSLVGGIQEQYF.

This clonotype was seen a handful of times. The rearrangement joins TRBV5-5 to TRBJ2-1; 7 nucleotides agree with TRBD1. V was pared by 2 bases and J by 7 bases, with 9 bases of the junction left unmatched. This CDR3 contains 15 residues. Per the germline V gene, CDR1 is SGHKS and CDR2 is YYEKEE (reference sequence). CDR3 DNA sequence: TGTGCCAGCAGCTTAGACCAGACAGGGTTAAATGAGCAGTTCTTC. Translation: CASSLDQTGLNEQFF. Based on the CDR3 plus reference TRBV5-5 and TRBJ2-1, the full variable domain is DAGVTQSPTHLIKTRGQQVTLRCSPISGHKSVSWYQQVLGQGPQFIFQYYEKEERGRGNFPDRFSARQFPNYSSELNVNALLLGDSALYLCASSLDQTGLNEQFFGPGTRLTVL.

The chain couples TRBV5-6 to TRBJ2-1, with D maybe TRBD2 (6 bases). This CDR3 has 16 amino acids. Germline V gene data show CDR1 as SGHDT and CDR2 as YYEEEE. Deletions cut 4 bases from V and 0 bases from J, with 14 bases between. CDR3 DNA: TGTGCCAGCAGCCCGGACGCGGGGAGCTCCTACAATGAGCAGTTCTTC. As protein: CASSPDAGSSYNEQFF.

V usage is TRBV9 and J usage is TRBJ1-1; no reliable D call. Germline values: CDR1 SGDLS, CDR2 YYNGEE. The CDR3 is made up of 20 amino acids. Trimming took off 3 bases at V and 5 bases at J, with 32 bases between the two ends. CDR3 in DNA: TGTGCCAGCAGCGGCCAAGAGGGAGGGATTGAGGATCCCAAGTGGACTGAAGCTTTCTTT. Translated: CASSGQEGGIEDPKWTEAFF.